These T cell receptor beta chains were read from a single sample in a study of shared clonotypes between healthy human individuals. The method was immunoSEQ multiplex PCR; TCRdb's version includes in-frame clones alone and lacks a portion of them. The table records roughly 640,000 clones, less than 85% of them present only once. Source material: memory CD4+ T cells sorted from blood. These TCRs come from a woman under 40 in good health. Each CDR3 is given with its conserved first and last residue. The D gene is left open where the match is weak. Expanded clones are given a class, and other clones once, few, many or no size at all.

>TRBV19|TRBD2|many|TRBJ2-7
TGTGCCAGTAGTAAGGGACTAGCGCGGACCTACGAGCAGTACTTC
CASSKGLARTYEQYF
>TRBV6-4|TRBD2|few|TRBJ2-2
TGTGCCAGCAGTGATAGCGGGAGAGACAACACCGGGGAGCTGTTTTTT
CASSDSGRDNTGELFF
>TRBV6-1|-|few|TRBJ2-4
TGTGCCAGCAGTGACGTCCCCAAAAACATTCAGTACTTC
CASSDVPKNIQYF
>TRBV14|-|-|TRBJ2-3
TGTGCCAGCAGCCACAGAGTGGCTAGCACAGATACGCAGTATTTT
CASSHRVASTDTQYF
>TRBV7-6|-|few|TRBJ1-5
TGTGCCAGCAGCTTAGCAGGGGTAGATCAGCCCCAGCATTTT
CASSLAGVDQPQHF
>TRBV6-1|-|-|TRBJ1-2
TGTGCCAGCAGTGAAGCGGTGGGGAGTTACTATGGCTACACCTTC
CASSEAVGSYYGYTF
>TRBV2|-|-|TRBJ1-4
TGTGCCAGCAGAACACGAGGGGGTACAACTAATGAAAAACTGTTTTTT
CASRTRGGTTNEKLFF
>TRBV2|TRBD1|once|TRBJ1-2
TGTGCCAGCAGCCAGGACAGGGACTATGGCTACACCTTC
CASSQDRDYGYTF
>TRBV7-3|TRBD1|few|TRBJ1-2
TGTGCCAGCAGCTCGGGACAGCCGGGGTATGGCTACACCTTC
CASSSGQPGYGYTF
>TRBV5-1|TRBD1|-|TRBJ2-3
TGCGCCAGCAGCTTGGCCAGGACAGGGGATGGGGATACGCAGTATTTT
CASSLARTGDGDTQYF
>TRBV29-1|-|few|TRBJ2-2
TGCAGCGCCATCAGGCAGGCCCGCTCCGGGGAGCTGTTTTTT
CSAIRQARSGELFF
>TRBV6-5|-|-|TRBJ1-1
TGTGCCAGCAGTTACGGACGGAGTAGCGAAGCTTTCTTT
CASSYGRSSEAFF
>TRBV28|-|few|TRBJ1-1
TGTGCCAGCAGTTTACGCAGGGAAGCTTTCTTT
CASSLRREAFF
>TRBV19|TRBD1|few|TRBJ2-6
TGTGCCAGTAGTCAGGGACAGGGGCTTATCTCTGGGGCCAACGTCCTGACTTTC
CASSQGQGLISGANVLTF
>TRBV11-3|-|-|TRBJ1-1
TGTGCCAGCAGCTTAAGCTGGAACACTGAAGCTTTCTTT
CASSLSWNTEAFF
>TRBV5-1|TRBD2|once|TRBJ2-1
TGCGCCAGCAGCTTCACTAGCGGAAACTACAATGAGCAGTTCTTC
CASSFTSGNYNEQFF
>TRBV6-1|TRBD1|-|TRBJ1-5
TGTGCCAGCAGTGAAGGGGGACAGGGTTCTCATCAGCCCCAGCATTTT
CASSEGGQGSHQPQHF
>TRBV5-6|-|once|TRBJ1-1
TGTGCCAGCAGCCTAAGAAGCACTGAAGCTTTCTTT
CASSLRSTEAFF
>TRBV28|-|-|TRBJ1-2
TGTGCCAGCAGTTTAGTTATAGAAAGAGACTATGGCTACACCTTC
CASSLVIERDYGYTF
>TRBV18|-|-|TRBJ2-6
TGTGCCAGCTCATCCCTGACCGTCTCCTCTGGGGCCAACGTCCTGACTTTC
CASSSLTVSSGANVLTF
>TRBV11-2|-|few|TRBJ1-4
TGTGCCAGCAGCTTAGGCTTGACAGAAAATGAAAAACTGTTTTTT
CASSLGLTENEKLFF
>TRBV28|-|-|TRBJ2-3
TGTGCCAGCACGGAGGGGGAAACAGATATGCAGTATTTT
CASTEGETDMQYF
>TRBV7-2|-|-|TRBJ2-7
TGTGCCAGCAGCTCAGATAGCTCCTACGAGCAGTACTTC
CASSSDSSYEQYF
>TRBV19|-|-|TRBJ2-2
TGTGCCAGTAGGAGACAGGCCAACACCGGGGAGCTGTTTTTT
CASRRQANTGELFF
>TRBV27|TRBD1|-|TRBJ1-6
TGTGCCAGCAGCCGCACAGGGGTAGGGAATTCACCCCTCCACTTT
CASSRTGVGNSPLHF
>TRBV18|TRBD1|-|TRBJ1-2
TGTGCCAGCTCACCGATTCAGGGGGAAGATGGCTACACCTTC
CASSPIQGEDGYTF
>TRBV4-1|-|-|TRBJ2-5
TGCGCCAGCAGCAGCGACCCCCGCCAAGAGACCCAGTACTTC
CASSSDPRQETQYF
>TRBV9|-|-|TRBJ1-1
TGTGCCAGCAGCCCAATCTTGCGGGGACCCCTTGAAGCTTTCTTT
CASSPILRGPLEAFF
>TRBV4-2|-|-|TRBJ1-1
TGTGCCAGCAGCTTAGGGGTGGCTGAAGCTTTCTTT
CASSLGVAEAFF
>TRBV19|TRBD1|-|TRBJ1-2
TGTGCCAGTAGTCCCAGGGGGTCCGGCTATGGCTACACCTTC
CASSPRGSGYGYTF
>TRBV28|-|-|TRBJ2-7
TGTGCCAGCAGGGACAGAGGATCCTACGAGCAGTACTTC
CASRDRGSYEQYF
>TRBV4-1|TRBD2|-|TRBJ2-5
TGCGCCAGCAGCCAAGAGGGGACTAGCGGGGGGATCGGTGGCCAAGAGACCCAGTACTTC
CASSQEGTSGGIGGQETQYF
>TRBV9|TRBD2|-|TRBJ2-2
TGTGCCAGCAGCGTACGACTAGCGGCGAACACCGGGGAGCTGTTTTTT
CASSVRLAANTGELFF
>TRBV4-1|TRBD2|-|TRBJ2-3
TGCGCCAGCAGAGGACTAGCGGGAGGGCCTGGCACAGATACGCAGTATTTT
CASRGLAGGPGTDTQYF
>TRBV4-1|-|-|TRBJ2-7
TGCGCCAGCAGCGCCCCAGCAGGGGGGTCCTTTCCCTACGAGCAGTACTTC
CASSAPAGGSFPYEQYF
>TRBV19|TRBD2|-|TRBJ2-7
TGTGCCAGTAGCCTAACTAGCGGAATCTCCTACGAGCAGTACTTC
CASSLTSGISYEQYF
>TRBV5-4|-|-|TRBJ1-4
TGTGCCAGCAGCGAAATGCGAAGTTCTAATGAAAAACTGTTTTTT
CASSEMRSSNEKLFF
>TRBV9|TRBD2|many|TRBJ2-1
TGTGCCAGCAGCGTACTAGCGGACTCCTACAATGAGCAGTTCTTC
CASSVLADSYNEQFF
>TRBV5-1|TRBD2|-|TRBJ2-1
TGCGCCAGCAGCCCGGGTTGGACTAGCGGCAACAATGAGCAGTTCTTC
CASSPGWTSGNNEQFF
>TRBV10-2|-|-|TRBJ1-4
TGCGCCAGCAGTGGGGGTGCAACTAATGAAAAACTGTTTTTT
CASSGGATNEKLFF
>TRBV6-5|-|-|TRBJ2-7
TGTGCCACCCAGTCGGGCCCCGGAGTACCGTACTTC
CATQSGPGVPYF
>TRBV29-1|TRBD1|-|TRBJ2-7
TGCAGCGTCAGATCGACAGGGAACTCCTACGAGCAGTACTTC
CSVRSTGNSYEQYF
>TRBV7-9|-|-|TRBJ1-5
TGTGCCAGCAGCTTAGAGGGACTAGAAGGACAGCCCCAGCATTTT
CASSLEGLEGQPQHF
>TRBV2|-|-|TRBJ2-5
TGTGCCAGCAGTGACCCCACTCGCAAGGTGGTTCTTGAGACCCAGTACTTC
CASSDPTRKVVLETQYF
>TRBV7-6|-|-|TRBJ1-1
TGTGCCAGCAGCTTATCGGCAGTAAACACTGAAGCTTTCTTT
CASSLSAVNTEAFF
>TRBV6-5|-|-|TRBJ2-7
TGTGCCAGCGGCCGGTCAGCCTCCTACGAGCAGTACTTC
CASGRSASYEQYF
>TRBV19|-|-|TRBJ1-2
TGTGCCAGTAGTATAAATAGACAAACTAACTATGGCTACACCTTC
CASSINRQTNYGYTF
>TRBV19|TRBD2|-|TRBJ2-3
TGTGCCAGTAGTAGAGCTAGCGGGAGGACAGATACGCAGTATTTT
CASSRASGRTDTQYF
>TRBV25-1|TRBD2|many|TRBJ2-3
TGTGCCAGCGGGCGGGAGGGCCCTGAAGATACGCAGTATTTT
CASGREGPEDTQYF
>TRBV25-1|-|-|TRBJ2-2
TGTGCCAGCAGTGCCCCCGAGCGGTTGGCCGGGGAGCTGTTTTTT
CASSAPERLAGELFF
>TRBV5-1|-|-|TRBJ2-5
TGCGCCAGCGGCCCGGGGGGCGCAGGAACCGGGACCCAGTACTTC
CASGPGGAGTGTQYF
>TRBV5-3|-|few|TRBJ2-7
TGTGCCAGAAGCTTGGCCAGGGCCCACGAGCAGTACTTC
CARSLARAHEQYF
>TRBV5-1|-|-|TRBJ1-5
TGCGCCAGCAGCTGGACCGGGAATCAGCCCCAGCATTTT
CASSWTGNQPQHF
>TRBV5-1|-|few|TRBJ1-1
TGCGCCAGCACCGGGGGCTGGGGTGAAGCTTTCTTT
CASTGGWGEAFF